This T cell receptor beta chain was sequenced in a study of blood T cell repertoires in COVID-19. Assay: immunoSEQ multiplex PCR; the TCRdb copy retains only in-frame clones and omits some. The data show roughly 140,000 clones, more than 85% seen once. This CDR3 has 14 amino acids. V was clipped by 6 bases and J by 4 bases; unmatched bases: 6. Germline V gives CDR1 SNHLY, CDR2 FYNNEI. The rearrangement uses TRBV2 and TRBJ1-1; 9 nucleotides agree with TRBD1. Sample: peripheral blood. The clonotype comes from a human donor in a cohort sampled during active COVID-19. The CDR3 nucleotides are TGTGCCAGCAGAAAACAGGGGGCGGGCACTGAAGCTTTCTTT. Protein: CASRKQGAGTEAFF.